This T cell receptor (beta chain) was recorded in a study of shared clonotypes between healthy human individuals. Findings and limits, study-wide: Generally, naive subsets came out with larger estimated richness than memory subsets.

Clones were sequenced by immunoSEQ multiplex PCR, and TCRdb holds only the in-frame ones, with some missing. The repertoire has hundreds of thousands of clones, about 95% of them found once; the top ten carry about 0.12%. Germline lookup yields CDR1 MDHEN and CDR2 SYDVKM. V dropped 7 bases and J dropped 0 bases, with 10 bases sitting between them. The CDR3 is 14 amino acids. Naive-designated CD8 cells lacked CD45RO, were positively enriched for CCR7, and omitted terminally differentiated effector memory CD45RA+ cells. This clone came up once. Its antigen is not known. Within the sample, other DNA sequences also encode this same CDR3.

Sequencing was performed on naive CD8+ T cells sorted from blood. This clonotype was obtained from a woman in her twenties or thirties in good health. The chain joins TRBV28 to TRBJ1-5, with D unresolved. CDR3 sequence reads: CASTRGYSNQPQHF. CDR3 nucleotide sequence: TGTGCCAGCACCCGAGGCTATAGCAATCAGCCCCAGCATTTT. Full variable domain (remainder filled in from reference TRBV28 and TRBJ1-5): DVKVTQSSRYLVKRTGEKVFLECVQDMDHENMFWYRQDPGLGLRLIYFSYDVKMKEKGDIPEGYSVSREKKERFSLILESASTNQTSMYLCASTRGYSNQPQHFGDGTRLSIL.